What follows are 18 T cell receptor beta chains derived from one specimen sequenced in a study of blood T cells in healthy people across ages. With a J-beta primer mix and a sample-barcoded 5' primer, a second PCR ran about 7 to 12 cycles. TCRdb re-derived calls from the 5' RACE reads in MiXCR, one entry per CDR3 protein. Among roughly 800,000 distinct CDR3 sequences listed, roughly 64% were seen once. The sequenced sample consisted of blood. These receptor sequences come from a man aged 25-40 years in good health.

This chain joins TRBV4-2 and TRBJ1-2, with TRBD1 identical over 7 bases. The ends lost 4 bases at V and 7 bases at J; junction bases unmatched: 6. CDR3 length equals 13 residues. Germline V gene sequence: CDR1 LGHNA, CDR2 YNFKEQ. CDR3 sequence reads: CASSRDRAAGYTF. The CDR3 DNA reads as TGTGCCAGCAGCCGAGACAGGGCGGCTGGCTACACCTTC.

This rearrangement joins TRBV18 to TRBJ2-5; TRBD1 is a possible D gene (5 bases). Trimming pared 0 bases from V and 2 bases from J, leaving 10 bases between. CDR3 size: 15 residues. Per the germline V gene, CDR1 is KGHSH and CDR2 is LQKENI. This CDR3 reads CASSPPATEQETQYF. DNA of the CDR3: TGTGCCAGCTCACCACCGGCGACAGAACAAGAGACCCAGTACTTC.

The chain carries TRBV6-6 and TRBJ2-6; 7 bases agree with TRBD1. The CDR3 extends over 17 amino acids. Germline V gene lookup returns CDR1 MNHNY and CDR2 SVGAGI (reference sequence). V trimming: 6 bases; J trimming: 4 bases; junction bases outside the gene matches: 12. Here the CDR3 DNA reads TGTGCCAGCAGGCTCAAGGGGGCTCGGTCCGGGGCCAACGTCCTGACTTTC. As protein: CASRLKGARSGANVLTF.

This clonotype was counted only a few times. J is TRBJ2-1 and V is TRBV5-1; TRBD1 is a possible D gene (5 bases). The V end lost 3 bases, the J end lost 5 bases, and 12 bases lay between the germline ends. The germline gives CDR1 SGHRS, CDR2 YFSETQ. The CDR3 totals 14 residues. The CDR3 protein is CASSSLSGNNEQFF. Written as DNA, the CDR3 is TGCGCCAGCAGCTCCTTGTCAGGGAACAATGAGCAGTTCTTC.

The V and J genes are TRBV30 and TRBJ2-5, with D perhaps TRBD1 (5 bases). CDR3 size: 12 residues. CDR1 and CDR2 from the germline V gene are GTSNPN and SVGIG (reference sequence). Trimming removed 5 bases at V and 5 bases at J, with 12 bases between. This CDR3 reads CAWQGFGETQYF. The CDR3 DNA reads TGTGCCTGGCAGGGATTCGGGGAGACCCAGTACTTC. The entire variable domain, with the rest obtained from reference TRBV30 and TRBJ2-5, is as follows: SQTIHQWPATLVQPVGSPLSLECTVEGTSNPNLYWYRQAAGRGLQLLFYSVGIGQISSEVPQNLSASRPQDRQFILSSKKLLLSDSGFYLCAWQGFGETQYFGPGTRLLVL.

The V and J genes are TRBV10-3 and TRBJ2-7; the D is unclear. Germline CDR1 reads ENHRY; CDR2 reads SYGVKD. The CDR3 spans 12 residues. V shed 8 bases and J shed 4 bases, with 12 bases lying between them. CDR3 DNA: TGTGCCATCCAAAAGGAAGGGTACGAGCAGTACTTC. This codes for CAIQKEGYEQYF.

This clonotype was counted ten times or more. The V call is TRBV20-1, the J call TRBJ2-1; 8 positions match TRBD2. The germline CDR1 and CDR2 sequences are DFQATT and SNEGSKA (reference sequence). V lost 0 bases, J lost 6 bases, and 7 bases stayed unmatched. CDR3 length: 15 residues. The CDR3 DNA reads TGCAGTGCTAGAGATCAGGCGGGAGGAGTCAATGAGCAGTTCTTC. Protein product: CSARDQAGGVNEQFF.

This clonotype was detected only a few times. This sequence joins TRBV5-1 and TRBJ2-1; D may be TRBD2 (5 bases). CDR1 is SGHRS, CDR2 YFSETQ, per germline. CDR3 size: 12 residues. Trimming cost V 2 bases and J 9 bases, with 9 bases left between them. The CDR3 nucleotides read TGCGCCAGCAGCTTCCCTAGCCCTGAGCAGTTCTTC. It encodes CASSFPSPEQFF.

The chain recombines TRBV11-3 with TRBJ1-4; 7 bases line up with TRBD1. V was clipped by 5 bases and J by 8 bases; unmatched bases: 17. The CDR3 totals 17 residues. In germline, CDR1 is SGHNT, CDR2 YENEEA. The CDR3: CASSTRTPRGTQEKLFF. CDR3 bases: TGTGCCAGCAGCACACGGACCCCCAGGGGGACTCAAGAAAAACTGTTTTTT.

This chain's CDR3 is CSASPPPGLYNEQFF. The CDR3 region has the DNA TGCAGTGCTAGTCCTCCCCCAGGACTCTACAATGAGCAGTTCTTC. The chain couples TRBV20-1 to TRBJ2-1; maybe TRBD2 (5 bases). Trimming removed 3 bases at V and 3 bases at J, with 15 bases between. The CDR3 is 15 amino acids. Germline V gives CDR1 DFQATT, CDR2 SNEGSKA (reference sequence).

This clonotype was picked up one time. J is TRBJ2-5 and V is TRBV6-1; 7 positions agree with TRBD2. CDR3 length: 13 residues. CDR1 and CDR2 from the germline V gene are MNHNS and SASEGT. V lost 8 bases to trimming and J lost 5 bases; unmatched junction nucleotides: 8. The CDR3 region is CASAGHGGETQYF. The CDR3 coding sequence is TGTGCCAGCGCTGGCCACGGGGGGGAGACCCAGTACTTC.

There are many counts of this clonotype. In DNA, the CDR3 is TGCAGCGTCCGACAGGGGGGAGAGACCCAGTACTTC. Translated: CSVRQGGETQYF. The chain carries TRBV29-1 and TRBJ2-5; 9 bases line up with TRBD1. Trimming took 6 bases from V and 4 from J; bases not matched to a gene: 3. CDR1 is SQVTM and CDR2 is ANQGSEA in the germline V gene. CDR3 size: 12 residues.

About this clonotype: A much more abundant neighbour one base away suggests this may be a read error. As DNA, the CDR3 is TGTGTCAGCAGCCTATTACCCGGGACCTTCTACGAGCAGTACTTC. Translated: CVSSLLPGTFYEQYF. This chain connects TRBV6-5 to TRBJ2-7, with D perhaps TRBD1 or TRBD2 (5 bases each). The germline CDR1 and CDR2 sequences are MNHEY and SVGAGI. The CDR3 consists of 15 residues.

The chain carries TRBV20-1 and TRBJ2-1; 8 bases align to TRBD1. Germline CDR1 reads DFQATT; CDR2 reads SNEGSKA (reference sequence). The trim removed 6 bases at V and 1 base at J, leaving 8 bases unmatched. The CDR3 is 15 amino acids. The CDR3 sequence is CSADRQGLSYNEQFF. The DNA for the CDR3 is TGCAGTGCGGATAGACAGGGGTTATCCTACAATGAGCAGTTCTTC.

The chain recombines TRBV29-1 with TRBJ2-7; 10 bases agree with TRBD2. This CDR3 region has 15 residues. The junction had 13 bases not matched to a gene; V was cut back by 4 bases and J by 7 bases. CDR1 is SQVTM and CDR2 is ANQGSEA in the germline V gene. In DNA form, the CDR3 reads TGCAGCGTTGTGGAGGGGGCTAGCGGGAGTAGTGAGCAGTACTTC. This codes for CSVVEGASGSSEQYF.

About this clonotype itself: One junction end does not reproduce the germline sequence, and a read error may be involved. This sequence joins TRBV6-2 or TRBV6-3 and TRBJ2-7; D not certain. Looked up from germline, CDR1 is MNHEY and CDR2 is SVGEGT. The CDR3 length is 11 residues. The chain's CDR3 is CASSSFYERYF. CDR3 DNA: TGTGCCAGCAGCAGTTTCTACGAGCGGTACTTC.

The V gene is TRBV7-2, the J gene TRBJ1-1; TRBD1 aligns across 11 bases. This CDR3 comprises 18 residues. CDR1 is SGHTA and CDR2 is FQGNSA in the germline V gene. Germline trimming cut 5 bases from V and 4 bases from J; bases unmatched to any gene: 15. The DNA of the CDR3 is TGTGCCAGCAGCCACCGCCCGGACAGGGGGCGGAATGGCACTGAAGCTTTCTTT. It encodes CASSHRPDRGRNGTEAFF.

The chain couples TRBV6-6 to TRBJ1-1; possibly TRBD1 for D (6 bases). The CDR3 has 13 amino acids. Per the germline V gene, CDR1 is MNHNY and CDR2 is SVGAGI (reference sequence). V lost 6 bases and J 3 bases, leaving 11 bases between the germline ends. CDR3 sequence reads: CASSPGQYTEAFF. For the CDR3, the DNA is TGTGCCAGCAGCCCAGGACAGTACACTGAAGCTTTCTTT.